This T cell receptor (beta chain) was recorded in a study of PD-L1 blockade in urothelial cancer. About the research overall: Every 3 weeks, patients received intravenous atezolizumab 1,200 mg, beginning 2014.

The time point: peripheral blood 6 weeks after treatment start. Metastatic or locally advanced urothelial carcinoma was present in the patients. Synthetic TCR analog templates were added to each PCR reaction. The table came from immunoSEQ multiplex PCR; TCRdb's copy has only in-frame clones and leaves some out. The sample lists 50,000 or so clones; around 87% were seen once. CDR1 is SGDLS and CDR2 is YYNGEE in the germline V gene. The CDR3 spans 15 residues. Trimming stripped 0 bases from V and 4 bases from J, with 13 bases between. This chain links TRBV9 with TRBJ1-1; no definite D call. The source of this sequence is a man in his 60s with urothelial cancer. Sample: PBMCs, taken around atezolizumab (anti-PD-L1) treatment. CDR3 sequence reads: CASSVDEGLFTEAFF. CDR3 DNA: TGTGCCAGCAGCGTAGATGAGGGCCTTTTCACTGAAGCTTTCTTT.